These 28 T cell receptor beta chains were all obtained from the same sample, sequenced in a study of blood T cell repertoires in COVID-19. TCRdb's table, derived via immunoSEQ multiplex PCR, lists solely in-frame clones and lacks some. The table has fewer than 350,000 clones, around 88% seen once; the top ten hold approximately 1.6%. Sequencing was done on a sample of peripheral blood. The receptors originated from a woman between 25 and 40 years old with COVID-19, enrolled during active disease.

The V and J genes are TRBV5-1 and TRBJ2-7; the match to TRBD1 covers 7 bases. V shed 4 bases and J 3 bases; nucleotides not matched to a gene: 7. The germline gives CDR1 SGHRS, CDR2 YFSETQ. The CDR3 runs 14 residues. CDR3 nucleotides: TGCGCCAGCAGCCGTGCGACAGGGCACTACGAGCAGTACGTC. Translation: CASSRATGHYEQYV.

The V gene is TRBV28, the J gene TRBJ2-7; TRBD1 might be the D (6 bases). Trimming shortened V by 4 bases and J by 5 bases, and 15 bases separated the two germline ends. CDR1 is MDHEN, CDR2 SYDVKM, per germline. This CDR3 comprises 14 residues. The CDR3 DNA is TGTGCCAGCAGTTCGATACAGGGTTGGAACGAGCAGTACTTC. It yields the protein CASSSIQGWNEQYF.

This clone was observed a few times. The chain combines TRBV28 with TRBJ1-2; no firm D call. V lost 2 bases, J lost 4 bases, and 14 bases lay in between. The CDR3 sequence is 15 residues long. CDR1 is MDHEN and CDR2 is SYDVKM in the germline V gene. DNA for the CDR3: TGTGCCAGCAGTTTAGTCGGTCCAGGACTCTATGGCTACACCTTC. It encodes CASSLVGPGLYGYTF.

The chain joins TRBV6-5 to TRBJ2-1, with 10 nucleotides matching TRBD2. CDR1 is MNHEY and CDR2 is SVGAGI in the germline V gene. CDR3 length equals 15 residues. V gave up 4 bases and J gave up 6 bases; unmatched junction bases: 6. CDR3 loop: CASSSGTSDSNEQFF. The CDR3 nucleotides read TGTGCCAGCAGTTCCGGGACTAGCGATAGCAATGAGCAGTTCTTC.

This chain links TRBV10-2 with TRBJ2-1, with D tentatively TRBD1 (6 bases). This CDR3 is 13 amino acids long. Trimming left V 5 bases short and J 9 bases short, with 14 bases between. Germline V gene lookup returns CDR1 WSHSY and CDR2 SAAADI. For the CDR3, the DNA is TGCGCCAGCAGTAAGAACCGAGGGGGTGAGCAGTTCTTC. This sequence encodes CASSKNRGGEQFF.

CDR3 sequence reads: CASTRRGCGAGSYEQYF. The CDR3 DNA reads as TGTGCCAGCACCCGAAGAGGATGCGGGGCGGGCTCATACGAGCAGTACTTC. The chain combines TRBV3-1 (or the pseudogene TRBV3-2) with TRBJ2-7, with D perhaps TRBD2 (6 bases). V lost 7 bases and J lost 4, with 26 bases in between. The CDR3 spans 17 residues. Germline lookup yields CDR1 LGHDT and CDR2 YNNKEL (reference sequence).

This clone was picked up one time. This chain links TRBV6-1 with TRBJ1-5, with TRBD1 matching over 9 bases. This CDR3 is 17 amino acids long. In germline, CDR1 is MNHNS, CDR2 SASEGT. The V segment lost 4 bases and the J segment 0 bases; nucleotides outside the gene matches: 7. CDR3 DNA: TGTGCCAGCAGTGTGGACAGGGGCCTTTATAGCAATCAGCCCCAGCATTTT. It is translated as CASSVDRGLYSNQPQHF.

The V gene is TRBV6-5, the J gene TRBJ1-1, with D perhaps matching TRBD1 (5 bases). The CDR3 runs 14 residues. V lost 6 bases and J 6 bases, leaving 17 bases between the germline ends. Germline V gene data show CDR1 as MNHEY and CDR2 as SVGAGI. The CDR3 region has the DNA TGTGCCAGCAGCAACGGGGGAGGATCGGCTGAAGCTTTCTTT. This gives the protein CASSNGGGSAEAFF.

The rearrangement joins TRBV7-3 to TRBJ1-1; possibly TRBD1 for D (5 bases). The CDR3 loop spans 14 amino acids. Germline V gene lookup returns CDR1 SGHTA and CDR2 FQGTGA. The germline V and J ends were trimmed by 2 bases and 4 bases, with 11 bases remaining between them. CDR3 in DNA: TGTGCCAGCAGCTTATGGGGAAGGGGCACTGAAGCTTTCTTT. As protein: CASSLWGRGTEAFF. Together with reference TRBV7-3 and TRBJ1-1, the CDR3 gives the full variable domain: GAGVSQTPSNKVTEKGKYVELRCDPISGHTALYWYRQSLGQGPEFLIYFQGTGAADDSGLPNDRFFAVRPEGSVSTLKIQRTERGDSAVYLCASSLWGRGTEAFFGQGTRLTVV.

The chain combines TRBV4-3 with TRBJ1-1, with 11 bases matching TRBD1. V shed 0 bases, J shed 8 bases, and the junction held 8 bases outside the gene matches. Per germline, CDR1 LGHNA and CDR2 YSLEER. The CDR3 is 16 amino acids. The CDR3 is CASSQDWPDRGPEAFF. The CDR3 nucleotides read TGCGCCAGCAGCCAAGATTGGCCGGACAGGGGGCCCGAAGCTTTCTTT.

The CDR3 protein is CSVGGGNEQYF. In nucleotides, the CDR3 is TGCAGCGTTGGGGGGGGAAACGAGCAGTACTTC. The genes are TRBV29-1 and TRBJ2-7, with 7 bases matching TRBD2. The CDR3 is made up of 11 amino acids. The germline gives CDR1 SQVTM, CDR2 ANQGSEA. The J segment lost 5 bases and the V segment lost 4 bases, leaving 2 bases of the junction unmatched.

The gene calls are TRBV19 and TRBJ1-1; D is undetermined. With 3 bases removed from V and 3 bases from J, the gap between germline ends came to 20 bases. The CDR3 totals 17 residues. Per the germline V gene, CDR1 is LNHDA and CDR2 is SQIVND (reference sequence). The CDR3 protein is CASSIGRGLNLDTEAFF. CDR3 coding DNA: TGTGCCAGTAGTATTGGTAGAGGGCTTAATTTGGACACTGAAGCTTTCTTT.

The gene calls are TRBV2 and TRBJ2-7; no clear D. V dropped 6 bases and J dropped 2 bases, with 8 bases sitting between them. Germline CDR1 reads SNHLY; CDR2 reads FYNNEI. The CDR3 has 12 amino acids. CDR3 nucleotides: TGTGCCAGCAGCCGCAACACCTACGAGCAGTACGTC. This codes for CASSRNTYEQYV.

The rearrangement links TRBV18 to TRBJ2-7; 9 bases agree with TRBD2. Germline V CDR1 and CDR2: KGHSH, LQKENI. The CDR3 covers 13 residues. Trimming cost V 6 bases and J 7 bases; bases outside gene matches: 7. The CDR3 spells CASSADTSGEQYF. CDR3 sequence (DNA): TGTGCCAGCTCCGCCGACACTAGCGGGGAGCAGTACTTC.

This chain joins TRBV5-1 and TRBJ2-3, with 10 bases identical to TRBD2. Trimming at V came to 2 bases and at J to 1 base, leaving 1 base not matched to a gene. This CDR3 comprises 15 residues. The V gene's germline CDR1 is SGHRS and CDR2 YFSETQ. For the CDR3, the DNA is TGCGCCAGCAGCTTCCTAGCGGGGGGCACAGATACGCAGTATTTT. Translation gives CASSFLAGGTDTQYF. Using reference TRBV5-1 and TRBJ2-3 for the parts outside the CDR3, the full variable domain is KAGVTQTPRYLIKTRGQQVTLSCSPISGHRSVSWYQQTPGQGLQFLFEYFSETQRNKGNFPGRFSGRQFSNSRSEMNVSTLELGDSALYLCASSFLAGGTDTQYFGPGTRLTVL.

This chain joins TRBV6-2 or TRBV6-3 and TRBJ1-6; D uncertain. V lost 4 bases and J 10 bases, leaving 20 bases between the germline ends. This CDR3 region has 16 residues. CDR1 and CDR2 from the germline V gene are MNHEY and SVGEGT. The CDR3 bases are TGTGCCAGCAGTTCGGCCAGGATAGTCGTTTTGTCACCCCTCCACTTT. Encoded protein: CASSSARIVVLSPLHF.

This chain joins TRBV7-3 and TRBJ2-7; 8 bases fit TRBD1. V trimming: 2 bases; J trimming: 2 bases; junction bases outside the gene matches: 2. Germline CDR1 is SGHTA and CDR2 is FQGTGA. The CDR3 contains 14 residues. CDR3 nucleotides: TGTGCCAGCAGCTTAGGGACAGGTACCTACGAGCAGTACTTC. Translated: CASSLGTGTYEQYF.

The chain joins TRBV12-5 to TRBJ1-5; the D gene is possibly TRBD1 (5 bases). V lost 5 bases and J lost 4, with 12 bases in between. Looked up from germline, CDR1 is LGHNT and CDR2 is FRNRAP. The CDR3 has 14 amino acids. This CDR3 reads CASGLWTNNQPQHF. The DNA for the CDR3 is TGTGCTAGTGGTCTATGGACAAATAATCAGCCCCAGCATTTT.

The rearrangement links TRBV5-4 to TRBJ1-2; maybe TRBD1 (5 bases). CDR1 SGHNT and CDR2 YYREEE come from the germline V gene (reference sequence). The CDR3 totals 12 residues. Trimming shortened V by 3 bases and J by 4 bases, and 7 bases separated the two germline ends. CDR3 amino acids: CASSWGSYGYTF. For the CDR3, the DNA is TGTGCCAGCAGCTGGGGCAGCTATGGCTACACCTTC.

The chain is built from TRBV6-2 or TRBV6-3 and TRBJ1-1, with TRBD1 identical over 8 bases. Germline CDR1 and CDR2: MNHEY and SVGEGT. The V segment lost 6 bases and the J segment 5 bases; nucleotides outside the gene matches: 14. CDR3 size: 16 residues. Here the CDR3 reads CASSQREWTGNTEAFF. CDR3 coding DNA: TGTGCCAGCAGCCAAAGAGAGTGGACAGGGAATACTGAAGCTTTCTTT.

The chain has TRBV5-4 and TRBJ1-6; D remains unclear. Germline loops: CDR1 SGHNT, CDR2 YYREEE (reference sequence). Trimming shortened V by 0 bases and J by 7 bases, and 5 bases separated the two germline ends. The CDR3 length is 13 residues. DNA for the CDR3: TGTGCCAGCAGCTTGGGAGGCAATTCACCCCTCCACTTT. The encoded protein is CASSLGGNSPLHF.

The chain couples TRBV4-1 to TRBJ1-3; the D gene is possibly TRBD1 (5 bases). CDR1 is MGHRA and CDR2 is YSYEKL in the germline V gene. Trimming removed 4 bases at V and 0 bases at J, with 13 bases between. The CDR3 has 16 residues. CDR3 sequence reads: CASSPQGQDSGNTIYF. The CDR3 DNA sequence: TGCGCCAGCAGCCCCCAAGGACAAGACTCTGGAAACACCATATATTTT.

The chain couples TRBV9 to TRBJ2-3; 12 bases match TRBD2. This CDR3 has 18 residues. Germline loops: CDR1 SGDLS, CDR2 YYNGEE. V was clipped by 3 bases and J by 2 bases; unmatched bases: 10. The CDR3 spells CASSAYTSGGIYTDTQYF. DNA of the CDR3: TGTGCCAGCAGCGCCTATACTAGCGGGGGGATCTACACAGATACGCAGTATTTT.

The chain employs TRBV9 and TRBJ2-1, with TRBD1 identical over 9 bases. CDR3 size: 14 residues. The germline gives CDR1 SGDLS, CDR2 YYNGEE. Trimming at V came to 3 bases and at J to 12 bases, leaving 10 bases not matched to a gene. The DNA of the CDR3 is TGTGCCAGCAGCGGCGGGACAGGGCCGATAGGGCAGTTCTTC. Translating it yields CASSGGTGPIGQFF.

A few counts support this clone. The chain has TRBV27 and TRBJ1-6; a weak D match, TRBD1 (6 bases). CDR1 is MNHEY and CDR2 is SMNVEV in the germline V gene (reference sequence). Trimming left V 10 bases short and J 0 bases short, with 22 bases between. This CDR3 is built from 18 residues. The CDR3 loop is CATPDNYRESSYNSPLHF. The DNA for the CDR3 is TGTGCCACCCCAGACAACTACAGGGAAAGCTCCTATAATTCACCCCTCCACTTT.

The genes are TRBV4-3 and TRBJ1-2; 10 bases align to TRBD1. The CDR3 consists of 15 residues. CDR1 LGHNA and CDR2 YSLEER come from the germline V gene. The J segment lost 7 bases and the V segment lost 4 bases, leaving 9 bases of the junction unmatched. CDR3 amino acids: CASSPRTGGVSGYTF. In DNA, the CDR3 is TGCGCCAGCAGCCCCAGGACAGGGGGAGTCTCTGGCTACACCTTC.

The chain combines TRBV7-9 with TRBJ2-1; TRBD1 is a possible D gene (6 bases). From germline, CDR1 is SEHNR and CDR2 FQNEAQ (reference sequence). The CDR3 totals 17 residues. Trimming cost V 1 base and J 0 bases, with 13 bases left between them. The CDR3 DNA follows: TGTGCCAGCAGCTTAGAGGGACACTTGAGCTCCTACAATGAGCAGTTCTTC. Its protein is CASSLEGHLSSYNEQFF. Full variable domain (rest looked up from reference TRBV7-9 and TRBJ2-1): DTGVSQNPRHKITKRGQNVTFRCDPISEHNRLYWYRQTLGQGPEFLTYFQNEAQLEKSRLLSDRFSAERPKGSFSTLEIQRTEQGDSAMYLCASSLEGHLSSYNEQFFGPGTRLTVL.

This clone came up once. The chain is built from TRBV29-1 and TRBJ2-1, with 9 bases that match TRBD1. The CDR3 is 15 amino acids. The V and J ends lost 7 bases and 2 bases, in that order; junction bases with no gene match: 9. Germline V CDR1 and CDR2: SQVTM, ANQGSEA. This CDR3 reads CSALRDRDAYNEQFF. The CDR3 bases are TGCAGCGCCCTGCGGGACAGGGATGCCTACAATGAGCAGTTCTTC.